This T cell receptor beta chain was documented in a study of tumor-infiltrating lymphocytes in primary liver carcinoma. Study results and limitations: Roughly 7.5-25% of top clones, and no more, occurred in all five tumor regions. Tumors had a significantly higher top-250-clone fraction than blood (p = 0.039).

Concerning this clonotype: As yet, its antigen is unknown. The junction shows a germline mismatch at one end, possibly a read error.

With a constant-region primer, TCR beta cDNA was made from around 530 ng of total RNA. Library construction for TCR beta comprised three nested multiplex PCR rounds performed with slightly modified ARM-PCR. TCRdb re-derived calls from the multiplex PCR reads in MiXCR, one entry per CDR3 protein. Of approximately 110,000 distinct CDR3 sequences in the sample, approximately 64% were seen once. Bulk tissue was left unsorted, and RNA and DNA were co-extracted from 20-30 mg of it. Subjects presented with primary liver carcinoma managed by surgical resection. This TCR came from a woman aged 55-69 years with primary liver carcinoma and hepatitis B virus infection. Sequenced material: liver tumor tissue from sampling region 3. Subset noted: tumor region T3, left-lateral pole.

The CDR3 DNA sequence: TGTACCAGCAGCTACGGGGGGTCGGACACTCAAGCTTTCTTT. Its translation: CTSSYGGSDTQAFF. The chain joins TRBV11-3 to TRBJ1-1; perhaps TRBD1 as D (5 bases). The CDR3 runs to 14 residues. Germline V gene lookup returns CDR1 SGHNT and CDR2 YENEEA. The full variable domain, completed using reference TRBV11-3 and TRBJ1-1, is EAGVVQSPRYKIIEKKQPVAFWCNPISGHNTLYWYLQNLGQGPELLIRYENEEAVDDSQLPKDRFSAERLKGVDSTLKIQPAELGDSAVYLCTSSYGGSDTQAFFGQGTRLTVV.